The TCR beta chain described here comes from a study of T cell responses to AZD1222 COVID-19 vaccine. Study results and caveats: Regions left unmutated in variants are reportedly the target of nearly half of spike-specific TCRs.

The protocol was immunoSEQ multiplex PCR, while the TCRdb copy is restricted to in-frame clones and leaves out a portion. The sample has about 110,000 clones; around 90% are singletons. A word on this clone: Its antigen is unknown. The same CDR3 arises from other DNA sequences in this sample as well.

This CDR3 comprises 16 residues. V was clipped by 3 bases and J by 2 bases; unmatched bases: 6. Germline CDR1 reads SGHRS; CDR2 reads YFSETQ. The sequencing here drew on peripheral blood, taken 28 days after the second AZD1222 dose. This chain connects TRBV5-1 to TRBJ2-2, with 8 bases identical to TRBD1. The sequence came from an adult who received the AZD1222 COVID-19 vaccine. The CDR3 coding sequence is TGCGCCAGCAGCTATTCCGGGACAGGTAACACCGGGGAGCTGTTTTTT. As protein: CASSYSGTGNTGELFF.